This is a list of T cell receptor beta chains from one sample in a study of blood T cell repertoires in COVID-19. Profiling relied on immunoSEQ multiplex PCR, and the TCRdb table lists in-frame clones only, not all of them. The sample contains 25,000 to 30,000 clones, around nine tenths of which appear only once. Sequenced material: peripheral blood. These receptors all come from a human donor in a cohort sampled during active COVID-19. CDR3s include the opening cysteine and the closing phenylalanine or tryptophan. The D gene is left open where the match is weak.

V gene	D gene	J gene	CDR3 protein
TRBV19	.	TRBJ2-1	CASSRNREVQFF
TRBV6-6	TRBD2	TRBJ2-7	CASSPRQGQTTSGYSYEQYF
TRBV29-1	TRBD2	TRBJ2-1	CSVVPSGRNEQFF
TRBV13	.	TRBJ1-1	CASSFRIAEAFF
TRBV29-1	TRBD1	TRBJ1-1	CSVGDRGISNTEAFF
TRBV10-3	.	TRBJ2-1	CAISEGAGALNEQFF
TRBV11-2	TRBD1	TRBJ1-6	CASSATGAYNSPLHF
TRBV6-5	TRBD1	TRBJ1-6	CASTVDRGNNSPLHF
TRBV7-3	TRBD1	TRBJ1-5	CASSARTGANNQPQHF
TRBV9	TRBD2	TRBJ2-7	CASSYGLAGWREQYF
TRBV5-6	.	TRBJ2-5	CASSLRAEGETQYF
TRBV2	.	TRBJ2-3	CASSEEGQSTDTQYF
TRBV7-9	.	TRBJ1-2	CASSLGQDYYGYTF
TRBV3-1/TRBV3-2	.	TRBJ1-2	CASNLGGANGYTF
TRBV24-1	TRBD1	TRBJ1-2	CATSVLPQSSTGGCGYTF
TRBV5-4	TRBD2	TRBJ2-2	CASSRGAGGANTGELFF
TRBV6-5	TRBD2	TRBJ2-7	CASSYGTSGSYEQYF